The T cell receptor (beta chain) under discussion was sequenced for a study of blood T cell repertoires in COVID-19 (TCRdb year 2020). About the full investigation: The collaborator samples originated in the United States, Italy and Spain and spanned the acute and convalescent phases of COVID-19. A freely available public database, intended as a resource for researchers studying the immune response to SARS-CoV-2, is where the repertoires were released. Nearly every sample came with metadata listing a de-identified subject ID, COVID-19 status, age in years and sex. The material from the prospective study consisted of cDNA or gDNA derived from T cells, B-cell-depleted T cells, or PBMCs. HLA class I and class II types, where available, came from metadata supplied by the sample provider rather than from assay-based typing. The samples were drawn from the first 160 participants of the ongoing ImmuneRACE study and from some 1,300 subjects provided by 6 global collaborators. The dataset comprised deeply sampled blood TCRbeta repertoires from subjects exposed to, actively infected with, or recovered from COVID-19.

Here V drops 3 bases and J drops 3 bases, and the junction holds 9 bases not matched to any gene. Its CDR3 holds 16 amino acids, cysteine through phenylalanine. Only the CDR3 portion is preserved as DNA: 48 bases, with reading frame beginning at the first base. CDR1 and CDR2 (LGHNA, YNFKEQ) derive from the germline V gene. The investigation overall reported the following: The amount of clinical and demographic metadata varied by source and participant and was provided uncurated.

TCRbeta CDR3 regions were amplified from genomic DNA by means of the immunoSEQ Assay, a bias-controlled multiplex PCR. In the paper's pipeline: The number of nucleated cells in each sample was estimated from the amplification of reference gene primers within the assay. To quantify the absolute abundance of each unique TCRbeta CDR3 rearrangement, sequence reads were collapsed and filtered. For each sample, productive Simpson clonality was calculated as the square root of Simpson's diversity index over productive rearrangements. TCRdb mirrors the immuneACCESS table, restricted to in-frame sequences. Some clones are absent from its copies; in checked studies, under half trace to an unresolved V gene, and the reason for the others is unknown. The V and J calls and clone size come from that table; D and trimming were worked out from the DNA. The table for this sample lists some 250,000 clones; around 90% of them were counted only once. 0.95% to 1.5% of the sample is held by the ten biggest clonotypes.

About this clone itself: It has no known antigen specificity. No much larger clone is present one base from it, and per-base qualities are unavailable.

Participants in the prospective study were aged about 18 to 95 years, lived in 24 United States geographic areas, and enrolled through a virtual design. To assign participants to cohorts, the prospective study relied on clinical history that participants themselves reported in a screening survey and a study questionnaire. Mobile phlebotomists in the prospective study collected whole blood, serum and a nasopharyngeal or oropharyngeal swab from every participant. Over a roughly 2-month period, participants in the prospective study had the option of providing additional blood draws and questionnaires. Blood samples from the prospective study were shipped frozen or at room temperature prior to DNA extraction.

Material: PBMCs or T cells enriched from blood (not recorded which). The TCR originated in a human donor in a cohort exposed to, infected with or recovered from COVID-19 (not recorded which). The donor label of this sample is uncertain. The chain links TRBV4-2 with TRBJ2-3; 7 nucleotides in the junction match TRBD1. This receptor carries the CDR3 CASSQTTGARTDTQYF. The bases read TGTGCCAGCAGCCAGACTACAGGGGCGCGAACAGATACGCAGTATTTT.